The clone carrying this TCR beta chain was seen a few times. Its antigen is unidentified. MiXCR, run by TCRdb on the 5' RACE reads, gives a single entry per CDR3 protein. The data hold about 220,000 distinct CDR3 sequences, with around 16% observed a single time. This sample was included in a study of CD8 T cells in ankylosing spondylitis. Study results and caveats: What seemed typical of ankylosing spondylitis blood was a TCR beta motif built from several highly homologous variants.

The germline V gene encodes CDR1 MNHNS and CDR2 SASEGT. The CDR3 loop spans 14 amino acids. V was shortened by 2 bases and J by 5 bases, with 12 bases between the two germline ends. The TCR comes from a male donor with ankylosing spondylitis. Sequenced sample: blood, either unsorted or a sorted T cell fraction (not recorded which). J is TRBJ1-2 and V is TRBV6-1; no clear D. In DNA, the CDR3 is TGTGCCAGCAGTGAATTCGGCAGTGAGTATGGCTACACCTTC. It translates to CASSEFGSEYGYTF.